This T cell receptor beta chain was identified in a study of T cells in women clearing cervical HPV infection. Overall study: Case blood was drawn when the lesion was first found; control blood after infection became undetectable.

The method was immunoSEQ multiplex PCR; TCRdb's version includes in-frame clones alone and lacks a portion of them. The specimen's table records about 30,000 clones. The sequence was obtained from a woman aged 18 to 75 with a cervical HPV16 infection that either progressed to CIN3+ or cleared (not recorded which). Input material: blood buffy coat.

The sequenced part of the CDR3 DNA is TGTGCCAGCTCACCACTTCAGTCAGGGGACTACGAC. Amino acids: CASSPLQSGDYD. In full, the CDR3 reads CASSPLQSGDYDYTF. The rearrangement links TRBV18 to TRBJ1-2; D is possibly TRBD1 (6 bases). The read stops 3 residues short of the end of the CDR3; the missing end is completed from the germline J gene. CDR1 is KGHSH, CDR2 LQKENI, per germline. CDR3 length: 15 amino acids.